Presented here are 22 T cell receptor beta chains from one specimen sequenced in a study of regulatory T cells in long-lasting Graves disease. With iRepertoire HTBI primers and Arm-PCR of CDR3 regions, TCR beta libraries were built. Each CDR3 protein is one row after TCRdb ran MiXCR on the multiplex PCR reads. Of 350,000 to 450,000 distinct CDR3 sequences detected, roughly a fifth appear once; the ten largest clones hold 14%. The time point was: persistent/refractory GD, antithyroid drugs over 5 years with positive TRAb. With RNA extracted from PBMCs as input, the TCR library was made. Sequenced material: peripheral blood mononuclear cells (PBMCs), taken when the disease was refractory, from a patient treated with antithyroid drugs. The receptors stem from a female donor with Graves disease.

This clonotype has at least ten counts. The chain uses TRBV11-2 and TRBJ2-7, with 11 bases lining up with TRBD1. This CDR3 is built from 15 residues. V was clipped by 4 bases and J by 6 bases; unmatched bases: 8. Germline lookup yields CDR1 SGHAT and CDR2 FQNNGV. The DNA for the CDR3 is TGTGCCAGCAGCTCCTGGACAGGGGGCCTTCGCGAGCAGTACTTC. This translates into CASSSWTGGLREQYF.

This clonotype occurred a few times. The V call is TRBV27, the J call TRBJ1-5; D call uncertain. The V gene's germline CDR1 is MNHEY and CDR2 SMNVEV (reference sequence). CDR3 length: 15 residues. The ends were cut back, 0 bases at V and 0 bases at J, with 6 bases in the middle. In DNA form, the CDR3 reads TGTGCCAGCAGTTTATCGTCCAATAGCAATCAGCCCCAGCATTTT. Its protein is CASSLSSNSNQPQHF.

V usage is TRBV20-1 and J usage is TRBJ1-5, with a weak D call TRBD1 (6 bases). The CDR3 runs to 14 residues. With 4 bases removed from V and 1 base from J, the gap between germline ends came to 11 bases. Germline V gene sequence: CDR1 DFQATT, CDR2 SNEGSKA (reference sequence). As DNA, the CDR3 is TGCAGTGCTAACCCGGGGGCGAGCAATCAGCCCCAGCATTTT. It specifies CSANPGASNQPQHF.

This clonotype was recorded a few times. The rearrangement uses TRBV4-2 and TRBJ1-2; 8 bases fit TRBD1. Germline CDR1 and CDR2: LGHNA and YNFKEQ. This CDR3 is 14 amino acids long. With 4 bases clipped from V and 7 bases from J, the junction kept 8 bases outside the gene matches. The CDR3 nucleotides are TGTGCCAGCAGCCTCCCGACAGGGGTTGGTGGCTACACCTTC. Protein sequence: CASSLPTGVGGYTF.

This clonotype was seen repeatedly, ten times or more. V is TRBV10-3 and J is TRBJ2-6, with D maybe TRBD2 (6 bases). This CDR3 spans 14 amino acids. Trimming shortened V by 3 bases and J by 4 bases, and 7 bases separated the two germline ends. The germline CDR1 and CDR2 sequences are ENHRY and SYGVKD. DNA for the CDR3: TGTGCCATCAGTGACGGGAGCGGGGCCAACGTCCTGACTTTC. It is translated as CAISDGSGANVLTF.

The chain joins TRBV12-3 or TRBV12-4 to TRBJ2-2, with TRBD2 as a possible D gene (5 bases). This CDR3 region has 15 residues. Trimming removed 5 bases from V and 0 bases from J, with 10 bases in between. This chain's CDR3 is CASSHVGANTGELFF. CDR3 nucleotide sequence: TGTGCCAGCAGTCACGTCGGGGCGAACACCGGGGAGCTGTTTTTT.

This clonotype was recorded a few times. This chain links TRBV19 with TRBJ1-5, with D uncertain. There are 15 residues in the CDR3. Germline lookup yields CDR1 LNHDA and CDR2 SQIVND (reference sequence). V lost 4 bases, J lost 6 bases, and 16 bases lay in between. The CDR3 DNA reads TGTGCCAGTAGTAAATCTCTTAAGAGCGCTCAGCCCCAGCATTTT. Translation: CASSKSLKSAQPQHF.

The table lists this clonotype with a few counts. The CDR3 DNA sequence: TGCAGCGTTGAGGACATCACAGATACGCAGTATTTT. Amino acids: CSVEDITDTQYF. The chain recombines TRBV29-1 with TRBJ2-3, with D possibly being TRBD1 (5 bases). The CDR3 contains 12 residues. V lost 3 bases and J 2 bases, leaving 6 bases between the germline ends. Germline CDR1 is SQVTM and CDR2 is ANQGSEA.

This clonotype was seen more than once but under ten times. The gene calls are TRBV29-1 and TRBJ1-3; possible D gene TRBD1, 5 bases. There are 14 residues in the CDR3. Germline V gene data show CDR1 as SQVTM and CDR2 as ANQGSEA. V was shortened by 4 bases and J by 0 bases, with 10 bases between the two germline ends. The DNA for the CDR3 is TGCAGCGTTGCGGACATCTACTCTGGAAACACCATATATTTT. Encoded protein: CSVADIYSGNTIYF.

Many counts were recorded for this clonotype. V is TRBV28 and J is TRBJ1-6, with TRBD1 matching 10 bases. The CDR3 totals 17 residues. Trimming removed 6 bases from V and 2 bases from J; junction bases left unmatched: 7. Germline loops: CDR1 MDHEN, CDR2 SYDVKM. This CDR3 is CASRDGTGVTYNSPLHF. The CDR3 bases are TGTGCCAGCAGGGACGGGACAGGGGTGACCTATAATTCACCCCTCCACTTT.

The chain uses TRBV7-3 and TRBJ2-3, with 15 bases matching TRBD2. Germline V CDR1 and CDR2: SGHTA, FQGTGA. J lost 4 bases, V lost 5 bases, and 4 bases had no gene match. CDR3 length: 16 residues. As DNA, the CDR3 is TGTGCCAGCAGCACGGGACTAGCGGGAGGAGCAGATACGCAGTATTTT. Protein sequence: CASSTGLAGGADTQYF.

Remarks on this clonotype: It may be a read error: a sequence one base away is much more abundant. This chain connects TRBV6-1 to TRBJ1-4; 7 bases line up with TRBD1. In germline, CDR1 is MNHNS, CDR2 SASEGT. The CDR3 has 14 amino acids. The CDR3 nucleotides are TGTGCCAGCCACGATCCGGGACAGCGTGAAGAACTGTTTTTT. Translation gives CASHDPGQREELFF.

This clonotype was counted a few times. J is TRBJ2-5 and V is TRBV7-9; 9 bases map to TRBD2. CDR1 SEHNR and CDR2 FQNEAQ come from the germline V gene (reference sequence). CDR3 length: 16 residues. V gave up 2 bases and J gave up 5 bases; unmatched junction bases: 9. This CDR3 reads CASSLPLAGALETQYF. The CDR3 DNA follows: TGTGCCAGCAGCTTACCCTTAGCGGGAGCTTTGGAGACCCAGTACTTC.

This clonotype showed up just a few times. The chain has TRBV3-1 and TRBJ2-6, with D uncertain. The V gene's germline CDR1 is LGHDT and CDR2 YNNKEL (reference sequence). V was shortened by 3 bases and J by 2 bases, with 5 bases between the two germline ends. This CDR3 comprises 14 residues. CDR3 DNA sequence: TGTGCCAGCAGCCAGGCTACTGGGGCCAACGTCCTGACTTTC. Residues: CASSQATGANVLTF.

This clonotype appeared many times. J is TRBJ2-5 and V is TRBV3-1; 7 bases map to TRBD1. Germline trimming cut 6 bases from V and 2 bases from J; bases unmatched to any gene: 9. The CDR3 contains 15 residues. Per germline, CDR1 LGHDT and CDR2 YNNKEL (reference sequence). The CDR3 loop reads CASRPDYRGQETQYF. The CDR3 coding sequence is TGTGCCAGCAGACCAGATTACAGGGGACAAGAGACCCAGTACTTC.

This clonotype was recorded at least ten times. The chain carries TRBV3-1 and TRBJ2-7, with 13 bases identical to TRBD2. The CDR3 runs 18 residues. V lost 4 bases, J lost 3 bases, and 12 bases stayed unmatched. Germline V lookup: CDR1 LGHDT, CDR2 YNNKEL (reference sequence). The CDR3 sequence is CASSRDTSGRAGVYEQYF. CDR3 coding DNA: TGTGCCAGCAGCCGAGACACTAGCGGGAGGGCCGGTGTCTACGAGCAGTACTTC.

This clonotype appeared a few times. Only one base separates this from a far larger clonotype, so it likely reflects a read error. The V gene is TRBV7-8, the J gene TRBJ2-3, with a weak D call TRBD2 (6 bases). TRBJ2-7 explains the end of the DNA better; the J call may be wrong. Germline assignment: CDR1 SGHVS and CDR2 FQNEAQ. This CDR3 is 14 amino acids long. CDR3: CASAVLAQSHEQYF. In DNA, the CDR3 is TGTGCCAGCGCGGTGCTAGCGCAATCCCACGAGCAGTACTTC.

This clonotype was recorded at least ten times. The CDR3: CASSVGFHTEAFF. The CDR3 nucleotides read TGTGCCAGCAGTGTTGGGTTCCACACTGAAGCTTTCTTT. The chain carries TRBV2 and TRBJ1-1; D remains unclear. The V gene lost 4 bases and the J gene lost 3 bases, with 9 bases spanning the gap. Germline CDR1 and CDR2: SNHLY and FYNNEI. The CDR3 is 13 amino acids. The full variable domain, with the rest looked up from reference TRBV2 and TRBJ1-1, is EPEVTQTPSHQVTQMGQEVILRCVPISNHLYFYWYRQILGQKVEFLVSFYNNEISEKSEIFDDQFSVERPDGSNFTLKIRSTKLEDSAMYFCASSVGFHTEAFFGQGTRLTVV.

A word on this clonotype: A much larger clone differs by one base, so this may be a read error. The V and J genes are TRBV6-2 or TRBV6-3 and TRBJ1-2; D may be TRBD1 (5 bases). CDR3 size: 15 residues. Trimming took off 6 bases at V and 4 bases at J, with 18 bases between the two ends. Germline lookup yields CDR1 MNHEY and CDR2 SVGEGT. The DNA of the CDR3 is TGTGCCAGCAGCCGCTCGGGGGGACGGCCCTATGGCTACACCTTC. As protein: CASSRSGGRPYGYTF.

As concerns this clonotype: Possible read error: a much larger clone is one base away. The chain links TRBV30 to TRBJ2-7; 10 bases are a match to TRBD1. Per the germline V gene, CDR1 is GTSNPN and CDR2 is SVGIG (reference sequence). The CDR3 contains 14 residues. V lost 4 bases to trimming and J lost 6 bases; unmatched junction nucleotides: 9. CDR3 residues: CAWTSPGQGSEQYF. The CDR3 nucleotides are TGTGCCTGGACATCCCCGGGACAGGGGAGCGAGCAGTACTTC.

Worth noting for this clonotype: This clone may be a read error of a much larger clone one base away. The V and J genes are TRBV11-2 and TRBJ2-7, with D perhaps being TRBD1 or TRBD2 (5 bases each). Germline V gives CDR1 SGHAT, CDR2 FQNNGV. This CDR3 comprises 14 residues. In DNA, the CDR3 is TGTGCCAGCAGCTTAGCGGGACCAGCCTACGAGCGGTACTTC. Translated: CASSLAGPAYERYF.

This clonotype was seen many times. The CDR3, as DNA: TGTGCCAGCAGCTTAGTTGTGGATTATAATTCACCCCTCCACTTT. This encodes CASSLVVDYNSPLHF. The gene calls are TRBV11-2 and TRBJ1-6; D gene uncertain. Trimming took off 1 base at V and 4 bases at J, with 8 bases between the two ends. The CDR3 spans 15 residues. CDR1 is SGHAT and CDR2 is FQNNGV in the germline V gene. Together with reference TRBV11-2 and TRBJ1-6, the CDR3 gives the full variable domain: EAGVAQSPRYKIIEKRQSVAFWCNPISGHATLYWYQQILGQGPKLLIQFQNNGVVDDSQLPKDRFSAERLKGVDSTLKIQPAKLEDSAVYLCASSLVVDYNSPLHFGNGTRLTVT.